This is a list of T cell receptor beta chains from one sample in a study of read filtering for tumor transcriptome and immune sequencing. TCRdb re-analysed the reads in MiXCR, keeping a single row per CDR3 protein. The sample lists approximately 20,000 distinct CDR3 sequences, around 13% seen once, with about 70% in the top ten. Sequencing was carried out using a population of CD138-negative cells sorted from bone marrow. The source is a donor over 35 with multiple myeloma. The CDR3 runs from the conserved cysteine through the conserved F or W. A D gene is named only where the DNA matches it firmly. The size entry is marked missing in some rows and otherwise reads once, few, many or a size class.

TRBV3-1,NA,17,NA,TRBJ2-1,CASSQSRGGGPYNEQFF,TGTGCCAGCAGCCAATCCCGAGGGGGAGGGCCCTACAATGAGCAGTTCTTC
TRBV3-1,NA,15,NA,TRBJ2-6,CASSETLSGANVLTF,TGTGCCAGCAGCGAAACTCTCTCTGGGGCCAACGTCCTGACTTTC
TRBV6-1,NA,15,many,TRBJ2-1,CASSEFERNYNEQFF,TGTGCCAGCAGTGAATTCGAGCGGAACTACAATGAGCAGTTCTTC
TRBV6-2/TRBV6-3,NA,15,many,TRBJ2-1,CASSPAGRAYNEQFF,TGTGCCAGCAGTCCCGCCGGACGGGCCTACAATGAGCAGTTCTTC
TRBV5-1,NA,13,NA,TRBJ2-7,CASSSEAGYEQYF,TGCGCCAGCAGCTCGGAAGCGGGCTACGAGCAGTACTTC
TRBV5-4,NA,16,many,TRBJ2-1,CASSLGAFSSYNEQFF,TGTGCCAGCAGCTTGGGGGCGTTTAGCTCCTACAATGAGCAGTTCTTC
TRBV18,NA,12,many,TRBJ2-1,CASSPLRAEQFF,TGTGCCAGCTCACCCCTCCGGGCGGAGCAGTTCTTC
TRBV28,NA,15,NA,TRBJ2-5,CASSLRATSPKTQYF,TGTGCCAGCAGTTTGAGGGCCACCTCCCCGAAGACCCAGTACTTC
TRBV2,NA,13,NA,TRBJ1-5,CASTWTVGQPQHF,TGTGCCAGCACCTGGACAGTTGGCCAGCCCCAGCATTTT
TRBV29-1,TRBD1,14,NA,TRBJ2-2,CSVAGTGNTGELFF,TGCAGCGTGGCCGGGACAGGGAACACCGGGGAGCTGTTTTTT
TRBV28,NA,11,many,TRBJ2-7,CASSLGNEQYF,TGTGCCAGCAGTTTGGGCAATGAGCAGTACTTC
TRBV4-1,NA,17,many,TRBJ2-1,CASSQDSVPSSYNEQFF,TGCGCCAGCAGCCAAGATTCCGTCCCCAGCTCCTACAATGAGCAGTTCTTC
TRBV4-1,NA,13,many,TRBJ1-6,CASSQDRGSPLHF,TGCGCCAGCAGCCAAGATCGGGGGTCACCCCTCCACTTT
TRBV7-2,TRBD2,15,many,TRBJ2-7,CASSPRTSGDYEQYF,TGTGCCAGCAGCCCAAGGACTAGCGGGGACTACGAGCAGTACTTC
TRBV20-1,NA,14,many,TRBJ2-7,CSARGTPGTYEQYF,TGCAGTGCTAGAGGAACGCCAGGGACCTACGAGCAGTACTTC
TRBV28,TRBD2,15,many,TRBJ2-3,CASSLTGLATDTQYF,TGTGCCAGCAGTTTAACGGGACTAGCCACAGATACGCAGTATTTT
TRBV5-1,TRBD1,16,NA,TRBJ1-5,CASSLDRVGSNQPQHF,TGCGCCAGCAGCCTGGACAGGGTCGGAAGCAATCAGCCCCAGCATTTT
TRBV4-1,NA,14,NA,TRBJ1-2,CASSRDSRDYGYTF,TGCGCCAGCAGCCGAGATTCCAGGGACTATGGCTACACCTTC
TRBV20-1,NA,15,many,TRBJ2-7,CSARGGGTFLYEQYF,TGCAGTGCTAGAGGAGGCGGGACTTTCCTCTACGAGCAGTACTTC
TRBV7-6,NA,16,many,TRBJ2-3,CASSLAGGPSTDTQYF,TGTGCCAGCAGCTTAGCTGGAGGGCCCTCAACAGATACGCAGTATTTT
TRBV6-5,NA,15,many,TRBJ1-1,CASRRGGAEPTEAFF,TGTGCCAGCAGGAGGGGGGGCGCGGAACCCACTGAAGCTTTCTTT
TRBV19,TRBD2,15,NA,TRBJ2-2,CASSAAGGRTGELFF,TGTGCCAGTAGTGCCGCGGGAGGTAGGACCGGGGAGCTGTTTTTT
TRBV19,TRBD2,13,NA,TRBJ2-1,CASGTSGSYGQFF,TGTGCCAGTGGGACTAGCGGGAGCTACGGGCAGTTCTTT
TRBV2,TRBD1,15,many,TRBJ2-7,CASSTFGQGSYEQYF,TGTGCCAGCAGTACCTTCGGACAGGGGAGCTACGAGCAGTACTTC
TRBV5-1,NA,14,many,TRBJ2-5,CASSLGDPQETQYF,TGCGCCAGCAGCTTAGGGGACCCCCAAGAGACCCAGTACTTC
TRBV10-2,TRBD1,12,NA,TRBJ1-2,CASSGQGDGYTF,TGCGCCAGCAGTGGACAGGGAGATGGCTACACCTTC
TRBV4-2,NA,15,few,TRBJ2-7,CASSPQKDGSYEQYF,TGTGCCAGCAGCCCACAGAAAGATGGGTCCTACGAGCAGTACTTC
TRBV14,TRBD1,17,many,TRBJ2-2,CASSQDPGGMNTGELFF,TGTGCCAGCAGCCAAGATCCAGGGGGCATGAACACCGGGGAGCTGTTTTTT
TRBV7-6,NA,16,many,TRBJ2-2,CASSLVGQGNTGELFF,TGTGCCAGCAGCTTAGTCGGCCAGGGCAACACCGGGGAGCTGTTTTTT
TRBV28,NA,16,few,TRBJ1-5,CASSLGAQVGDQPQHF,TGTGCCAGCAGCTTAGGGGCACAGGTAGGGGATCAGCCCCAGCATTTT
TRBV24-1,NA,16,many,TRBJ2-1,CATSGSFISGAGEQFF,TGTGCCACCAGTGGTTCATTTATAAGCGGAGCGGGTGAGCAGTTCTTC
TRBV18,NA,13,NA,TRBJ2-1,CASSPPGWNEQSF,TGCGCCAGCTCACCACCGGGCTGGAATGAGCAGTCCTTC
TRBV7-6,TRBD1,12,NA,TRBJ2-1,CASSLQGNEQFF,TGTGCCAGCAGCCTACAGGGGAATGAGCAGTTCTTC
TRBV5-1,NA,13,many,TRBJ2-7,CASSLRGVSEQYF,TGCGCCAGCAGCTTGAGAGGGGTCTCCGAGCAGTACTTC
TRBV20-1,NA,10,many,TRBJ2-7,CSASDREQYF,TGCAGTGCTAGTGACAGGGAGCAGTACTTC
TRBV27,NA,14,many,TRBJ1-5,CASAPDGLNQPQHF,TGTGCCAGCGCTCCAGACGGACTGAATCAGCCCCAGCATTTT
TRBV20-1,TRBD2,16,many,TRBJ2-3,CSASPAGLAGGDTQYF,TGCAGTGCTAGTCCGGCGGGACTAGCGGGGGGAGATACGCAGTATTTT
TRBV6-5,NA,12,once,TRBJ1-1,CASSPLQGVAFF,TGTGCCAGCAGTCCCCTCCAGGGCGTAGCTTTCTTT
TRBV7-9,NA,14,many,TRBJ2-4,CASSSEKLENIQYF,TGTGCCAGCAGCTCAGAGAAGTTAGAAAACATTCAGTACTTC
TRBV19,NA,15,NA,TRBJ2-7,CASSILVSGSYEQYF,TGTGCCAGTAGTATTTTGGTCAGCGGATCCTACGAGCAGTACTTC
TRBV3-1,TRBD1,14,NA,TRBJ2-2,CASSQGQRTGELFF,TGTGCCAGCAGCCAGGGACAGCGCACCGGGGAGCTGTTTTTT